This T cell receptor beta chain is from a study of post-analysis software for immune sequencing data (dated by TCRdb to between 2015 and 2016). About the full investigation: Relapsing-remitting, secondary progressive and progressive-relapsing multiple sclerosis were recorded as disease courses, and subtype annotation was lacking for some patients. The patient repertoires were set against 10 to 11 previously published healthy control repertoires from donors whose ages ranged from roughly 6 to 27 years. A subset of samples was prepared in parallel using single-end sample barcoding, then pooled and co-amplified after Illumina adapter ligation.

Reading the germline V gene gives CDR1 MNHEY and CDR2 SVGAGI. The CDR3 sequence holds 15 residues, the cysteine and phenylalanine included. Only the CDR3 DNA is retained, 45 bases long and in frame from the first base. The germline ends are 15 bases apart after V is trimmed by 2 bases and J by 10 bases. TCR beta repertoires were profiled from peripheral blood of 10 to 15 young patients with multiple sclerosis to demonstrate the VDJtools post-analysis software. The multiple sclerosis patients were children and adolescents between 6 and 15 years of age. Here is what the overall study found, with its caveats: Roughly 5 TRBV segments, including TRBV5-6, TRBV5-1 and TRBV20-1, were significantly more frequent in patients than controls. Direct clustering with F measure showed strong co-clustering of samples prepared in the same batch, prompting a batch-effect correction. Compared with controls, multiple sclerosis patients had significantly lower normalized Chao1 diversity, a finding suggesting substantial peripheral T-cell clonal expansion. The multiple sclerosis patient group was slightly younger than the control group.

About this clonotype itself: Its antigen specificity is not known. Base qualities are missing; no much larger clone stands one base away.

The method behind the library was PCR. The reads were generated on an Illumina HiSeq 2500. To reduce PCR and sequencing biases, unique molecular identifiers were incorporated into the TCR beta cDNA libraries. Roughly 0.5 million cDNA molecules were obtained per 1 to 10 million input T cells, so each molecule approximated one T cell. The patient libraries were prepared and sequenced using the same protocol as the earlier healthy control dataset. Within a given batch, samples were prepared together, multiplexed and sequenced on the same HiSeq lane. Per the original workflow: MIGEC was used to process the raw barcoded reads, and molecular identifier groups with only a single read were discarded before consensus assembly and CDR3 extraction. VDJtools was used for post-analysis of the clonotype tables, with diversity normalized by down-sampling every dataset to the smallest sample size. In repertoire overlap clustering, CDR3 amino acid sequences, but not nucleotide sequences, were matched to correct batch-related cross-sample contamination. The public reads were run again by TCRdb, first through fastp at Q25 and then through MiXCR, and only productive beta chains were kept. Rows are combined by CDR3 protein, so each entry shows the most common genes and DNA. The V and J calls, along with clone size, are taken from TCRdb and not from the paper's own processing. The sample data list approximately 730,000 distinct CDR3 sequences, and 25% to 30% of these were observed just once. In total, the top ten clones hold approximately 0.55% of the sample.

This TCR was recovered from a girl aged 10 to 17 with multiple sclerosis. The rearranged segments are TRBV6-5 and TRBJ1-6; a confident D gene designation cannot be given. The sequenced sample consisted of blood. The CDR3 region: CASSYVGKGVSPLHF. The DNA is TGTGCCAGCAGTTACGTGGGAAAGGGTGTCTCACCCCTCCACTTT.